Following are 28 T cell receptor beta chains from one sample sequenced in a study of blood T cells in healthy people across ages. Alongside a J-beta primer mix, a sample-barcoded 5' primer served in a second PCR lasting roughly 6 to 11 cycles. TCRdb used MiXCR to reprocess the 5' RACE reads, holding one entry per CDR3 protein. The data show 750,000 to 850,000 distinct CDR3 sequences, approximately 25% seen once. These data were also reused for a study on T cells of mothers and their children.

The sequenced material came from blood. The origin of the receptors is a boy aged 10-17 years in good health.

This clonotype was recorded a few times. This chain links TRBV2 with TRBJ2-5; 13 bases are shared with TRBD2. CDR3 size: 15 residues. Trimming cost V 8 bases and J 0 bases; bases outside gene matches: 3. Per the germline V gene, CDR1 is SNHLY and CDR2 is FYNNEI. The CDR3 is CASGGTSGNQETQYF. In DNA form, the CDR3 reads TGTGCCAGCGGCGGGACTAGCGGGAACCAAGAGACCCAGTACTTC. Together with reference TRBV2 and TRBJ2-5, the CDR3 gives the full variable domain: EPEVTQTPSHQVTQMGQEVILRCVPISNHLYFYWYRQILGQKVEFLVSFYNNEISEKSEIFDDQFSVERPDGSNFTLKIRSTKLEDSAMYFCASGGTSGNQETQYFGPGTRLLVL.

This chain connects TRBV24-1 to TRBJ1-4, with TRBD1 matching over 7 bases. From germline, CDR1 is KGHDR and CDR2 SFDVKD. V was pared by 2 bases and J by 3 bases, with 2 bases of the junction left unmatched. There are 15 residues in the CDR3. CDR3 residues: CATSDSRGANEKLFF. CDR3 nucleotides: TGTGCCACCAGTGATTCCAGGGGGGCTAATGAAAAACTGTTTTTT.

The chain is built from TRBV7-2 and TRBJ2-7, with D possibly matching TRBD2 (6 bases). Germline V gene sequence: CDR1 SGHTA, CDR2 FQGNSA. V was clipped by 1 base and J by 2 bases, with 9 bases between them. This CDR3 has 14 residues. The CDR3 spells CASSLDGGAYEQYF. CDR3 sequence (DNA): TGTGCCAGCAGCTTAGACGGAGGGGCCTACGAGCAGTACTTC.

A word on this clonotype: The junction and the germline gene differ at one end; a read error may be behind it. J is TRBJ2-1 and V is TRBV6-2 or TRBV6-3; unclear D gene. This CDR3 is 12 amino acids long. Germline assignment: CDR1 MNHEY and CDR2 SVGEGT. CDR3 sequence (DNA): TGTGCCTGCAGTGTTAATCCTTGGGAGCAGTTCTTC. Its protein is CACSVNPWEQFF.

The chain has TRBV4-2 and TRBJ2-5, with a possible D match to TRBD1 (6 bases). TRBJ2-7 explains the end of the DNA better; the J call may be wrong. The germline V gene has CDR1 LGHNA and CDR2 YNFKEQ. The CDR3 sequence is 14 residues long. The CDR3 loop is CASSQVGRDNEQYF. The CDR3 nucleotides are TGTGCCAGCAGCCAAGTGGGCAGGGACAACGAGCAGTACTTC.

The V gene is TRBV20-1, the J gene TRBJ1-1, with D perhaps TRBD1 (6 bases). Trimming removed 3 bases at V and 2 bases at J, with 10 bases between. The CDR3 extends over 13 amino acids. Germline CDR1 is DFQATT and CDR2 is SNEGSKA (reference sequence). The CDR3 loop reads CSASRGSNTEAFF. DNA for the CDR3: TGCAGTGCTAGTAGGGGGTCTAACACTGAAGCTTTCTTT.

This clonotype was observed a handful of times. The chain couples TRBV6-2 or TRBV6-3 to TRBJ1-1; D is undetermined. The CDR3 runs 13 residues. CDR1 MNHEY and CDR2 SVGEGT come from the germline V gene. Trimming removed 6 bases at V and 6 bases at J, with 14 bases between. The CDR3 loop is CASSQAQGAEAFF. The CDR3 DNA reads TGTGCCAGCAGCCAGGCCCAAGGCGCTGAAGCTTTCTTT.

The chain carries TRBV2 and TRBJ2-7; 7 bases align to TRBD1. After removal of 8 bases from V and 3 bases from J, the junction contained 4 bases not matched to a gene. In germline, CDR1 is SNHLY, CDR2 FYNNEI. The CDR3 runs to 12 residues. The CDR3 DNA is TGTGCCAGCGGGACAGATAACTACGAGCAGTACTTC. This codes for CASGTDNYEQYF. The whole variable domain, filled in from reference TRBV2 and TRBJ2-7, reads EPEVTQTPSHQVTQMGQEVILRCVPISNHLYFYWYRQILGQKVEFLVSFYNNEISEKSEIFDDQFSVERPDGSNFTLKIRSTKLEDSAMYFCASGTDNYEQYFGPGTRLTVT.

The J gene is TRBJ1-6, the V gene TRBV6-6; TRBD1 is a possible D gene (6 bases). Germline V gives CDR1 MNHNY, CDR2 SVGAGI (reference sequence). This CDR3 contains 13 residues. Trimming took 3 bases from V and 8 from J, leaving 8 bases between them. The CDR3 loop reads CASSYEGDSPLHF. CDR3 coding DNA: TGTGCCAGCAGTTATGAGGGGGATTCACCCCTCCACTTT.

This chain joins TRBV6-1 and TRBJ2-2; 12 bases agree with TRBD2. CDR1 and CDR2 (germline): MNHNS, SASEGT. The junction had 8 bases not matched to a gene; V was cut back by 6 bases and J by 6 bases. CDR3 length equals 16 residues. The CDR3 DNA reads TGTGCCAGCAGCCACGCCGGACTAGCGGGGTCCGGGGAGCTGTTTTTT. This codes for CASSHAGLAGSGELFF.

In its sample, this clonotype was seen a few times. This chain connects TRBV4-1 to TRBJ1-2; a possible D gene is TRBD1 (5 bases). Germline assignment: CDR1 MGHRA and CDR2 YSYEKL. V lost 0 bases, J lost 3 bases, and 11 bases lay in between. This CDR3 has 15 amino acids. CDR3 region: CASSQEASGDYGYTF. CDR3 sequence (DNA): TGCGCCAGCAGCCAAGAGGCATCGGGGGACTATGGCTACACCTTC.

V and J are TRBV18 and TRBJ2-2; D ambiguous. Germline CDR1 and CDR2: KGHSH and LQKENI. The length of the CDR3 is 13 residues. Trimming removed 3 bases from V and 5 bases from J, with 7 bases in between. In DNA, the CDR3 is TGTGCCAGCTCACCGTACCAAACCGGGGAGCTGTTTTTT. Translation gives CASSPYQTGELFF.

The rearrangement joins TRBV5-1 to TRBJ2-1, with 10 positions matching TRBD1. The V gene's germline CDR1 is SGHRS and CDR2 YFSETQ. V was clipped by 8 bases and J by 10 bases; unmatched bases: 15. This CDR3 comprises 15 residues. The CDR3 DNA reads TGCGCCAGTAAATGGATGGGACAGGGGCCGGGGGAGCAGTTCTTC. Its translation: CASKWMGQGPGEQFF.

This clonotype was counted a few times. This sequence joins TRBV3-1 and TRBJ1-4; TRBD1 is a possible D gene (5 bases). Germline V gives CDR1 LGHDT, CDR2 YNNKEL (reference sequence). V was shortened by 2 bases and J by 8 bases, with 15 bases between the two germline ends. The CDR3 loop spans 15 amino acids. For the CDR3, the DNA is TGTGCCAGCAGCCAATCGGGACGGGACGTGGAAAAACTGTTTTTT. It encodes CASSQSGRDVEKLFF.

V and J are TRBV4-3 and TRBJ2-7; TRBD2 matches 7 bases. CDR3 length: 16 residues. The germline CDR1 and CDR2 sequences are LGHNA and YSLEER. Losses at the gene ends were 1 base for V and 7 bases for J; bases not matched to a gene: 13. The CDR3 loop reads CASSQGFGLVLGEQYF. The DNA for the CDR3 is TGCGCCAGCAGCCAAGGCTTCGGACTAGTGTTGGGGGAGCAGTACTTC.

The count of this clonotype is one. This chain connects TRBV20-1 to TRBJ2-7; a possible D gene is TRBD1 (6 bases). V was cut by 6 bases and J by 2 bases, with 14 bases left in between. The length of the CDR3 is 13 residues. Germline V gene lookup returns CDR1 DFQATT and CDR2 SNEGSKA (reference sequence). The CDR3 spells CSAAGANTYEQYF. The CDR3 DNA sequence: TGCAGTGCCGCAGGGGCTAATACCTACGAGCAGTACTTC.

This clonotype was seen more than once but under ten times. V and J are TRBV20-1 and TRBJ2-1, with 8 bases fitting TRBD1. V was pared by 6 bases and J by 1 base, with 8 bases of the junction left unmatched. Germline lookup yields CDR1 DFQATT and CDR2 SNEGSKA (reference sequence). This CDR3 is 15 amino acids long. Written as DNA, the CDR3 is TGCAGTGCGAGGGACAGGCCCAGTTCCTACAATGAGCAGTTCTTC. Its protein product is CSARDRPSSYNEQFF.

The gene calls are TRBV25-1 and TRBJ2-5; D possibly matches TRBD1 or TRBD2 (5 bases each). Germline V gene sequence: CDR1 MGHDK, CDR2 SYGVNS. Deletions cut 1 base from V and 5 bases from J, with 11 bases between. This CDR3 has 14 residues. Written as DNA, the CDR3 is TGTGCCAGCAGTGAATTGCCGGGGCGGGAGACCCAGTACTTC. Residues: CASSELPGRETQYF.

This clonotype was picked up a small number of times. V gene TRBV5-1 combines with J gene TRBJ2-5, with 10 bases matching TRBD1. V shed 0 bases and J 1 base; nucleotides not matched to a gene: 3. The CDR3 contains 16 residues. Per the germline V gene, CDR1 is SGHRS and CDR2 is YFSETQ. The CDR3 nucleotides read TGCGCCAGCAGCTTGGGGGACAGGGGACGCCAAGAGACCCAGTACTTC. Translating it yields CASSLGDRGRQETQYF.

Ten or more counts support this clonotype. The chain links TRBV12-3 or TRBV12-4 to TRBJ2-5; no definite D call. Deletions cut 5 bases from V and 2 bases from J, with 6 bases between. The CDR3 runs 12 residues. The CDR3 protein is CASSTTQETQYF. Written as DNA, the CDR3 is TGTGCCAGCAGTACCACACAAGAGACCCAGTACTTC.

The chain combines TRBV7-2 with TRBJ2-7; TRBD1 is a possible D gene (6 bases). Germline CDR1 is SGHTA and CDR2 is FQGNSA. The CDR3 extends over 13 amino acids. V was shortened by 6 bases and J by 5 bases, with 14 bases between the two germline ends. In nucleotides, the CDR3 is TGTGCCAGCAGTACAGGGCAGGGCCACGAGCAGTACTTC. It is translated as CASSTGQGHEQYF.

This clonotype was found a few times. The chain employs TRBV12-3 or TRBV12-4 and TRBJ2-7, with D unclear. V dropped 5 bases and J dropped 12 bases, with 20 bases sitting between them. This CDR3 is 13 amino acids long. The CDR3 DNA reads as TGTGCCAGCAGTCCCGGGCAGCAAGGGCCTGGGTACTTC. As protein: CASSPGQQGPGYF.

This chain uses TRBV28 with TRBJ2-7; no definite D call. This CDR3 is 12 amino acids long. Trimming stripped 4 bases from V and 6 bases from J, with 10 bases between. In germline, CDR1 is MDHEN, CDR2 SYDVKM. CDR3: CASSSPAAEQYF. CDR3 nucleotide sequence: TGTGCCAGCAGTTCCCCAGCCGCCGAGCAGTACTTC.

The chain employs TRBV20-1 and TRBJ2-1; D possibly corresponds to TRBD2 (6 bases). The DNA end favors TRBJ2-5, so the J call may be wrong. The CDR3 is made up of 12 amino acids. Germline loops: CDR1 DFQATT, CDR2 SNEGSKA (reference sequence). CDR3 protein: CSAVRGKETQYF. The CDR3 nucleotides read TGCAGTGCCGTACGGGGGAAAGAGACCCAGTACTTC.

This clonotype was counted between two and nine times. The CDR3 bases are TGCAGCGCCCTCGGGAGCTCCTACAATGAGCAGTTCTTC. Residues: CSALGSSYNEQFF. The chain is built from TRBV29-1 and TRBJ2-1; TRBD2 might be the D (6 bases). Germline CDR1 is SQVTM and CDR2 is ANQGSEA. Trimming pared 7 bases from V and 0 bases from J, leaving 10 bases between. CDR3 length: 13 amino acids.

V usage is TRBV29-1 and J usage is TRBJ1-5, with 10 bases lining up with TRBD1. Germline CDR1 reads SQVTM; CDR2 reads ANQGSEA. The V segment lost 6 bases and the J segment 5 bases; nucleotides outside the gene matches: 7. The CDR3 contains 14 residues. In DNA form, the CDR3 reads TGCAGCGTGTCCGGGACAGGGGCGGATCAGCCCCAGCATTTT. Protein product: CSVSGTGADQPQHF.

This chain joins TRBV28 and TRBJ2-3; no definite D call. The CDR3 is 12 residues long. V was pared by 2 bases and J by 6 bases, with 6 bases between. CDR1 is MDHEN, CDR2 SYDVKM, per germline. In nucleotides, the CDR3 is TGTGCCAGCAGTTTAACGGTTGATACGCAGTATTTT. Translation gives CASSLTVDTQYF.

The chain recombines TRBV6-5 with TRBJ2-1; D is perhaps TRBD2 (7 bases). V shed 0 bases and J shed 7 bases, with 13 bases lying between them. CDR1 is MNHEY and CDR2 is SVGAGI in the germline V gene. The CDR3 runs to 15 residues. The CDR3, as DNA: TGTGCCAGCAGTTACTCAGGGGGGGGGCAGAATGAGCAGTTCTTC. Translation gives CASSYSGGGQNEQFF.